The 17 T cell receptor beta chains reported below all come from one sample, sequenced in a study of early T cells in non-severe SARS-CoV-2 infection (dated by TCRdb to about 2021). The method was 5' RACE. Data came from a NextSeq 500. The public reads were reanalyzed by TCRdb: fastp trimming at Q25, MiXCR alignment, in-frame beta chains only. Identical CDR3 protein sequences are pooled into one entry, listed with their most common genes and DNA. The sample records about 52,000 distinct CDR3 sequences, around 8% of which are singletons. The ten largest clonotypes hold around a tenth of the sample. Sequences were obtained from whole blood. Every receptor here comes from an adult who was a healthcare worker with PCR-confirmed SARS-CoV-2 infection or an uninfected control (not recorded which).

This clonotype has ten or more counts. This rearrangement joins TRBV7-9 to TRBJ2-1; no clear D. Germline assignment: CDR1 SEHNR and CDR2 FQNEAQ (reference sequence). Trimming cost V 5 bases and J 3 bases, with 8 bases left between them. The CDR3 loop spans 13 amino acids. Written as DNA, the CDR3 is TGTGCCAGCAGCATTTCACTCTACAATGAGCAGTTCTTC. The encoded protein is CASSISLYNEQFF.

The J gene is TRBJ1-1, the V gene TRBV11-2; D remains ambiguous. Per the germline V gene, CDR1 is SGHAT and CDR2 is FQNNGV. V shed 5 bases and J shed 5 bases, with 18 bases lying between them. The CDR3 length is 15 residues. DNA of the CDR3: TGTGCCAGCAGCCGCTTGAGGAGGGATTGGACTGAAGCTTTCTTT. Residues: CASSRLRRDWTEAFF.

This clonotype was detected only a few times. This chain uses TRBV2 with TRBJ2-1, with D possibly being TRBD2 (5 bases). CDR3 length: 13 amino acids. In germline, CDR1 is SNHLY, CDR2 FYNNEI. V was clipped by 8 bases and J by 3 bases, with 11 bases between them. For the CDR3, the DNA is TGTGCCAGCTCCGGGATGGGCTACAATGAGCAGTTCTTC. Translation: CASSGMGYNEQFF.

This clonotype was counted many times. The V and J genes are TRBV20-1 and TRBJ1-1; no clear D. The CDR3 is 16 amino acids. The germline V gene has CDR1 DFQATT and CDR2 SNEGSKA (reference sequence). V gave up 0 bases and J gave up 1 base, with 15 bases separating them. The CDR3 is CSARDSPRHRNTEAFF. The DNA for the CDR3 is TGCAGTGCTAGAGATTCTCCGCGACACAGGAACACTGAAGCTTTCTTT.

The chain carries TRBV6-5 and TRBJ2-6; TRBD1 matches at 7 bases. CDR3 length: 16 residues. CDR1 is MNHEY, CDR2 SVGAGI, per germline. V lost 4 bases and J lost 2; bases outside the gene matches: 5. Here the CDR3 DNA reads TGTGCCAGCAGTTGGCACAGGGGTGCTGGGGCCAACGTCCTGACTTTC. Protein sequence: CASSWHRGAGANVLTF.

The chain couples TRBV30 to TRBJ1-2; 9 nucleotides match TRBD1. The CDR3 consists of 14 residues. Germline V lookup: CDR1 GTSNPN, CDR2 SVGIG (reference sequence). With 2 bases clipped from V and 8 bases from J, the junction kept 9 bases outside the gene matches. The CDR3 is CAWSWTGTGTGYTF. The CDR3 DNA sequence: TGTGCCTGGAGTTGGACCGGGACAGGGACCGGCTACACCTTC.

This clonotype was seen a handful of times. The rearrangement links TRBV11-3 to TRBJ2-6; 8 nucleotides line up with TRBD1. Germline V gene lookup returns CDR1 SGHNT and CDR2 YENEEA. The CDR3 totals 15 residues. V shed 5 bases, J shed 4 bases, and the junction held 4 bases outside the gene matches. The CDR3 sequence: CASSPGGSGANVLTF. DNA for the CDR3: TGTGCCAGCAGCCCAGGGGGCTCCGGGGCCAACGTCCTGACTTTC.

This clonotype was picked up many times. This chain joins TRBV24-1 and TRBJ2-1; a weak D match, TRBD2 (5 bases). Trimming cost V 4 bases and J 4 bases, with 10 bases left between them. The CDR3 spans 14 residues. Germline V gives CDR1 KGHDR, CDR2 SFDVKD. The CDR3 loop reads CATSESRRYNEQFF. CDR3 nucleotides: TGTGCCACCAGTGAGTCGCGGAGGTACAATGAGCAGTTCTTC.

At least ten counts were recorded for this clonotype. The chain has TRBV2 and TRBJ2-1; TRBD2 might be the D (5 bases). Trimming pared 3 bases from V and 8 bases from J, leaving 26 bases between. The CDR3 covers 18 residues. Germline V gives CDR1 SNHLY, CDR2 FYNNEI. The CDR3 loop reads CASSDIGVGVSSFDEQFF. The CDR3 DNA reads TGTGCCAGCAGTGATATCGGGGTTGGGGTGTCGAGCTTCGATGAGCAGTTCTTC.

This clonotype was recorded at least ten times. The rearrangement uses TRBV3-1 and TRBJ1-1; D is unresolved. V lost 4 bases, J lost 5 bases, and 17 bases lay in between. Germline V gives CDR1 LGHDT, CDR2 YNNKEL (reference sequence). This CDR3 region has 15 residues. CDR3 in DNA: TGTGCCAGCAGCCCGCTGAGGAGAGGTAGGACTGAAGCTTTCTTT. This gives the protein CASSPLRRGRTEAFF.

In this sample, this clonotype turned up a few times. The genes are TRBV30 and TRBJ2-1; 11 bases are a match to TRBD2. The germline CDR1 and CDR2 sequences are GTSNPN and SVGIG (reference sequence). With V trimmed by 5 bases and J by 3 bases, 0 bases remained unmatched. The CDR3 sequence is 13 residues long. Written as DNA, the CDR3 is TGTGCCTGGGGGACTAGCGGCTACAATGAGCAGTTCTTC. This codes for CAWGTSGYNEQFF.

This clonotype was observed at least ten times. The gene calls are TRBV3-1 and TRBJ2-4; D is perhaps TRBD1 or TRBD2 (5 bases each). This CDR3 is built from 15 residues. Trimming shortened V by 1 base and J by 6 bases, and 13 bases separated the two germline ends. Germline loops: CDR1 LGHDT, CDR2 YNNKEL (reference sequence). CDR3 in DNA: TGTGCCAGCAGCCAAGGAGGGGTAAGAGGAAACATTCAGTACTTC. Its protein is CASSQGGVRGNIQYF.

In this sample, this clonotype turned up a few times. V usage is TRBV4-2 and J usage is TRBJ2-1; TRBD2 agrees at 15 bases. There are 16 residues in the CDR3. Germline CDR1 is LGHNA and CDR2 is YNFKEQ. Germline trimming cut 3 bases from V and 4 bases from J; bases unmatched to any gene: 1. In DNA, the CDR3 is TGTGCCAGCAGCCATGGACTAGCGGGGGGGTACAATGAGCAGTTCTTC. It yields the protein CASSHGLAGGYNEQFF.

The genes are TRBV7-2 and TRBJ2-7, with 13 positions matching TRBD2. The length of the CDR3 is 17 residues. CDR1 SGHTA and CDR2 FQGNSA come from the germline V gene. V shed 1 base, J shed 5 bases, and the junction held 8 bases outside the gene matches. The CDR3, as DNA: TGTGCCAGCAGCTTAGAACTAGCGGGAGGGCCCACCCACGAGCAGTACTTC. It codes for CASSLELAGGPTHEQYF.

The chain employs TRBV18 and TRBJ1-5; D remains ambiguous. V was cut by 3 bases and J by 3 bases, with 9 bases left in between. Germline assignment: CDR1 KGHSH and CDR2 LQKENI. This CDR3 is built from 14 residues. The DNA of the CDR3 is TGTGCCAGCTCACCGGAACGGATCAATCAGCCCCAGCATTTT. Encoded protein: CASSPERINQPQHF.

This clonotype was recorded at least ten times. The J gene is TRBJ1-5, the V gene TRBV3-1; no firm D call. Trimming cost V 1 base and J 4 bases, with 11 bases left between them. CDR1 and CDR2 from the germline V gene are LGHDT and YNNKEL (reference sequence). The CDR3 sequence is 15 residues long. The CDR3 here is CASSQGDTTNQPQHF. The CDR3 DNA reads as TGTGCCAGCAGCCAAGGAGACACGACGAATCAGCCCCAGCATTTT.

The rearrangement links TRBV12-3 or TRBV12-4 to TRBJ2-1; weak D call: TRBD1 (5 bases). The ends were cut back, 5 bases at V and 10 bases at J, with 12 bases in the middle. CDR3 size: 12 residues. The DNA for the CDR3 is TGTGCCAGCAGTCCGCAGGGCTCCGAGCAGTTCTTC. Protein: CASSPQGSEQFF.